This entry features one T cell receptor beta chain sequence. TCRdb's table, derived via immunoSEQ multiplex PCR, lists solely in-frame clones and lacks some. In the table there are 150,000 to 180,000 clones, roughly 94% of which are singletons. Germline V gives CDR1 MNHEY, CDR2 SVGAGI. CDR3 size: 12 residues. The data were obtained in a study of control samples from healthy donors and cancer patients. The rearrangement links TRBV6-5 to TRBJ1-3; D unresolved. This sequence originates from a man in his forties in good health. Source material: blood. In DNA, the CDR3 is TGTGCGGTAGCAGACTCTGGAAACACCATATATTTT. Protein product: CAVADSGNTIYF.